A single sample is the source of the 4 T cell receptor beta chains below, sequenced in a study of post-analysis software for immune sequencing data. Study outcomes and limitations: Roughly 5 TRBV segments, including TRBV5-6, TRBV5-1 and TRBV20-1, were more frequent in patients than controls.

The antigens these receptors bind are not known. Included in the TCR beta cDNA libraries were unique molecular identifiers. From the PCR reads, TCRdb called clonotypes with MiXCR, one entry per CDR3 protein. This sample carries roughly 800,000 distinct CDR3 sequences, just over 45% of them seen once, and the ten largest clones take 4.9%. The sample was blood. The source of these receptors is a girl between 10 and 17 years old with multiple sclerosis.

This clonotype came up a few times. CDR3 amino acids: CASSPDAIYTQYF. CDR3 sequence (DNA): TGTGCCAGCAGTCCCGATGCCATCTATACGCAGTATTTT. This chain uses TRBV12-3 or TRBV12-4 with TRBJ2-3; D is uncertain. Trimming stripped 5 bases from V and 7 bases from J, with 13 bases between. This CDR3 has 13 amino acids.

This clonotype was seen a few times. The chain combines TRBV20-1 with TRBJ2-7; 9 nucleotides match TRBD2. CDR1 DFQATT and CDR2 SNEGSKA come from the germline V gene (reference sequence). This CDR3 has 14 residues. V was pared by 0 bases and J by 0 bases, with 0 bases of the junction left unmatched. This CDR3 is CSARDSGSSYEQYF. CDR3 DNA sequence: TGCAGTGCTAGAGATAGCGGGAGCTCCTACGAGCAGTACTTC.

The chain employs TRBV24-1 and TRBJ2-3; 9 bases line up with TRBD2. Germline CDR1 is KGHDR and CDR2 is SFDVKD. The CDR3 loop spans 18 amino acids. V lost 4 bases and J lost 0; bases outside the gene matches: 10. Written as DNA, the CDR3 is TGTGCCACCAGTGACCCAGGGACTAGCTATGGAAGCACAGATACGCAGTATTTT. It codes for CATSDPGTSYGSTDTQYF.

The V call is TRBV29-1, the J call TRBJ2-4; D unresolved. The DNA end lines up better with TRBJ2-7; the J call may be wrong. Germline values: CDR1 SQVTM, CDR2 ANQGSEA. The CDR3 loop spans 11 amino acids. The CDR3 here is CSVSLTYEQYF. DNA of the CDR3: TGCAGCGTATCTCTAACCTACGAGCAGTACTTC.